Below, 23 T cell receptor beta chains from the same sample are listed, as sequenced in a study of T cells in Graves' hyperthyroidism and ophthalmopathy. Researchers took RNA transcripts and amplified the TCR beta CDR3 regions from them. The study used the HTBI primer set for a first-round RT-PCR of the TCR CDR3. From the multiplex PCR reads, TCRdb called clonotypes with MiXCR, one entry per CDR3 protein. The table lists roughly 570,000 distinct CDR3 sequences, 46% of them singletons. The sequenced sample consisted of peripheral blood or thyroid tissue (not recorded which). These receptors all stem from an adult woman with Graves' disease, either hyperthyroidism or ophthalmopathy (not recorded which).

The rearrangement joins TRBV7-3 to TRBJ2-7, with TRBD1 identical over 11 bases. CDR3 size: 16 residues. Germline V gives CDR1 SGHTA, CDR2 FQGTGA. V lost 5 bases and J lost 0; bases outside the gene matches: 6. CDR3 nucleotide sequence: TGTGCCAGCAGCCCCACCGGGACAGGGGGCTCCTACGAGCAGTACTTC. This encodes CASSPTGTGGSYEQYF.

This chain links TRBV7-9 with TRBJ2-5; maybe TRBD2 (6 bases). The CDR3 has 14 amino acids. Per germline, CDR1 SEHNR and CDR2 FQNEAQ (reference sequence). Trimming removed 4 bases at V and 5 bases at J, with 14 bases between. Here the CDR3 DNA reads TGTGCCAGCAGCTGGGCGACTAGTGAGGAGACCCAGTACTTC. Translating it yields CASSWATSEETQYF.

This sequence joins TRBV7-3 and TRBJ1-2; D ambiguous. Germline V gives CDR1 SGHTA, CDR2 FQGTGA. V lost 5 bases and J lost 2, with 15 bases in between. The length of the CDR3 is 15 residues. The CDR3 DNA reads as TGTGCCAGCAGCCCCGGTAGAGGAGACAACTATGGCTACACCTTC. Protein: CASSPGRGDNYGYTF.

The V call is TRBV30, the J call TRBJ1-2; D gene uncertain. Trimming removed 0 bases at V and 5 bases at J, with 13 bases between. The CDR3 loop spans 14 amino acids. Germline V lookup: CDR1 GTSNPN, CDR2 SVGIG (reference sequence). The CDR3 bases are TGTGCCTGGAGTGTAGGATTGGGTTCTTATGGCTACACCTTC. Translation: CAWSVGLGSYGYTF.

The chain is built from TRBV12-3 or TRBV12-4 and TRBJ1-1; TRBD1 might be the D (5 bases). CDR3 length equals 14 residues. Trimming removed 6 bases from V and 1 base from J, with 12 bases in between. The CDR3 spells CASSWGSGNTEAFF. CDR3 nucleotides: TGTGCCAGCAGCTGGGGCTCCGGGAACACTGAAGCTTTCTTT.

The J gene is TRBJ2-5, the V gene TRBV19, with TRBD2 as a possible D gene (5 bases). V was clipped by 6 bases and J by 9 bases, with 20 bases between them. CDR1 and CDR2 from the germline V gene are LNHDA and SQIVND (reference sequence). The CDR3 covers 14 residues. The chain's CDR3 is CASSTGIRNQPQYF. The CDR3, as DNA: TGTGCCAGTAGCACCGGGATCCGCAATCAGCCCCAGTACTTC.

Details on this clonotype: A read error may be the cause here, since a much bigger clone is one base away. This chain uses TRBV7-2 with TRBJ1-2; 7 bases are shared with TRBD1. With 5 bases clipped from V and 4 bases from J, the junction kept 7 bases outside the gene matches. CDR1 is SGHTA, CDR2 FQGNSA, per germline. The CDR3 runs 14 residues. The CDR3: CASSPQGSGYGYTF. For the CDR3, the DNA is TGTGCCAGCAGCCCACAGGGGTCGGGCTATGGCTACACCTTC.

The rearrangement links TRBV20-1 to TRBJ2-5; D is undetermined. Germline V lookup: CDR1 DFQATT, CDR2 SNEGSKA (reference sequence). CDR3 length: 14 amino acids. Deletions cut 1 base from V and 5 bases from J, with 14 bases between. CDR3 loop: CSARGTEEIETQYF. DNA for the CDR3: TGCAGTGCTAGAGGGACCGAGGAGATTGAGACCCAGTACTTC.

There are many counts of this clonotype. The chain has TRBV20-1 and TRBJ1-2, with unresolved D. Trimming took 0 bases from V and 4 from J, leaving 6 bases between them. Germline V gives CDR1 DFQATT, CDR2 SNEGSKA (reference sequence). The CDR3 consists of 12 residues. The chain's CDR3 is CSARDPLYGYTF. CDR3 in DNA: TGCAGTGCTAGAGATCCACTCTATGGCTACACCTTC.

In its sample, this clonotype was seen many times. The chain couples TRBV7-9 to TRBJ1-5, with D perhaps TRBD1 (5 bases). Germline V lookup: CDR1 SEHNR, CDR2 FQNEAQ (reference sequence). The CDR3 extends over 16 amino acids. V was cut by 4 bases and J by 2 bases, with 15 bases left in between. The CDR3 sequence is CASSSSGGLGNQPQHF. The CDR3 nucleotides are TGTGCCAGCAGCTCATCGGGGGGGTTAGGCAATCAGCCCCAGCATTTT.

This clonotype was picked up many times. CDR3: CASSLKTGIDYEQYF. CDR3 coding DNA: TGTGCCAGCAGCTTAAAAACGGGGATAGACTACGAGCAGTACTTC. This chain connects TRBV11-2 to TRBJ2-7; D may be TRBD2 (5 bases). Germline assignment: CDR1 SGHAT and CDR2 FQNNGV. The CDR3 totals 15 residues. The germline V and J ends were trimmed by 2 bases and 3 bases, with 14 bases remaining between them.

The genes are TRBV20-1 and TRBJ2-7; TRBD1 is a possible D gene (5 bases). Between the trimmed V and J ends, which lost 3 bases and 9 bases, there was a span of 6 bases. Germline values: CDR1 DFQATT, CDR2 SNEGSKA (reference sequence). CDR3 length: 9 amino acids. The CDR3 sequence is CSARGRQYF. The CDR3 DNA sequence: TGCAGTGCTAGGGGGCGGCAGTACTTC.

This clonotype was seen at least ten times. This chain uses TRBV7-8 with TRBJ2-5; maybe TRBD1 (5 bases). The CDR3 has 15 amino acids. The ends were cut back, 4 bases at V and 3 bases at J, with 15 bases in the middle. CDR1 is SGHVS, CDR2 FQNEAQ, per germline. The CDR3 sequence: CASSWTTETEETQYF. In nucleotides, the CDR3 is TGTGCCAGCAGCTGGACAACGGAGACCGAAGAGACCCAGTACTTC.

This clonotype was detected many times. The chain joins TRBV5-1 to TRBJ1-1; no definite D call. CDR3 length: 12 amino acids. The germline V gene encodes CDR1 SGHRS and CDR2 YFSETQ. Between the trimmed V and J ends, which lost 4 bases and 1 base, there was a span of 5 bases. CDR3 sequence: CASSNWNTEAFF. In nucleotides, the CDR3 is TGCGCCAGCAGCAACTGGAACACTGAAGCTTTCTTT.

This clonotype is judged medium-sized. The chain has TRBV7-3 and TRBJ1-1, with 8 bases fitting TRBD1. This CDR3 is 13 amino acids long. V gave up 5 bases and J gave up 11 bases; unmatched junction bases: 10. Germline loops: CDR1 SGHTA, CDR2 FQGTGA. CDR3 bases: TGTGCCAGCAGCCCGGGCGGGACAGGCTCCGCTTTCTTT. Protein product: CASSPGGTGSAFF. Full variable domain (remainder filled in from reference TRBV7-3 and TRBJ1-1): GAGVSQTPSNKVTEKGKYVELRCDPISGHTALYWYRQSLGQGPEFLIYFQGTGAADDSGLPNDRFFAVRPEGSVSTLKIQRTERGDSAVYLCASSPGGTGSAFFGQGTRLTVV.

The chain joins TRBV7-9 to TRBJ2-5, with TRBD1 identical over 8 bases. From germline, CDR1 is SEHNR and CDR2 FQNEAQ (reference sequence). This CDR3 has 14 amino acids. Trimming at V came to 8 bases and at J to 5 bases, leaving 10 bases not matched to a gene. The CDR3 DNA follows: TGTGCCAGCCTCCCGCAACAGGGGGGCGAGACCCAGTACTTC. The encoded protein is CASLPQQGGETQYF.

This clonotype was seen a single time. One end of the junction varies from germline; a read error may be responsible. The V gene is TRBV7-3, the J gene TRBJ2-7; 7 bases are shared with TRBD2. Germline loops: CDR1 SGHTA, CDR2 FQGTGA. This CDR3 region has 17 residues. The CDR3 region is CASSQGRGSGASYEEYF. The CDR3 nucleotides are TGCGCCAGCAGCCAAGGGAGGGGTAGCGGTGCCTCCTACGAGGAGTACTTC.

This clonotype has at least ten counts. The chain employs TRBV11-2 and TRBJ1-3; weak D call: TRBD1 (5 bases). Germline CDR1 reads SGHAT; CDR2 reads FQNNGV. The CDR3 has 14 residues. Trimming shortened V by 8 bases and J by 4 bases, and 15 bases separated the two germline ends. CDR3 sequence reads: CASHWGGVGNTIYF. CDR3 sequence (DNA): TGTGCCAGCCACTGGGGGGGTGTCGGAAACACCATATATTTT.

This clonotype was seen more than once but under ten times. The chain employs TRBV7-2 and TRBJ2-6; TRBD2 matches 10 bases. J gave up 2 bases and V 2 bases, and 6 bases lay outside the gene matches. Germline CDR1 reads SGHTA; CDR2 reads FQGNSA. The CDR3 spans 18 residues. DNA for the CDR3: TGTGCCAGCAGCTTAACGGGAGCGGGAGGGCCTGGGGCCAACGTCCTGACTTTC. This translates into CASSLTGAGGPGANVLTF.

Notes on this clonotype: Relative to the germline gene, one junction end is altered; a read error may explain this. CDR3 sequence reads: CATSDRARDTGELFF. The CDR3 DNA follows: TGTGCCACCAGTGACAGGGCCAGGGACACCGGGGAGCTGTTTTTT. The V call is TRBV2, the J call TRBJ2-2; 7 bases fit TRBD1. The CDR3 covers 15 residues. Germline lookup yields CDR1 SNHLY and CDR2 FYNNEI. Looking up the rest from reference TRBV2 and TRBJ2-2 gives the full variable domain: EPEVTQTPSHQVTQMGQEVILRCVPISNHLYFYWYRQILGQKVEFLVSFYNNEISEKSEIFDDQFSVERPDGSNFTLKIRSTKLEDSAMYFCATSDRARDTGELFFGEGSRLTVL.

This clonotype showed up many times. The V call is TRBV25-1, the J call TRBJ2-5; D is possibly TRBD2 (7 bases). V lost 5 bases and J lost 4, with 17 bases in between. CDR3 length equals 15 residues. Germline lookup yields CDR1 MGHDK and CDR2 SYGVNS. CDR3 protein: CASSRRGSGGETQYF. The CDR3 DNA sequence: TGTGCCAGCAGTCGAAGGGGGTCGGGAGGAGAGACCCAGTACTTC.

The rearrangement joins TRBV5-1 to TRBJ2-7, with no clear D. Germline V CDR1 and CDR2: SGHRS, YFSETQ. Trimming cost V 4 bases and J 7 bases, with 18 bases left between them. The CDR3 consists of 14 residues. CDR3 amino acids: CASSPLGNTGEQYF. CDR3 coding DNA: TGCGCCAGCAGCCCCCTTGGGAACACCGGGGAGCAGTACTTC.

This clonotype showed up many times. V gene TRBV15 combines with J gene TRBJ1-4; tentative D call: TRBD1 (5 bases). The CDR3 consists of 17 residues. Germline CDR1 reads LNHNV; CDR2 reads YYDKDF (reference sequence). V dropped 1 base and J dropped 1 base, with 13 bases sitting between them. The CDR3 sequence is CATSRGHPGRTNEKLFF. The CDR3 DNA sequence: TGTGCCACCAGCAGAGGCCATCCAGGGAGAACTAATGAAAAACTGTTTTTT.